This is a list of T cell receptor beta chains from one sample in a study of T cell repertoires in cytomegalovirus infection. TCRdb ran MiXCR on the reads and lists one entry per CDR3 protein. The table shows hundreds of thousands of distinct CDR3 sequences, with around a sixth occurring only once. Sequenced sample: PBMCs. Receptors were obtained from a human donor in good health (CMV status not recorded). Some clones in this sample may be carry-over from other donors' samples. The CDR3 runs from the conserved cysteine through the conserved F or W. A D gene is named only where the DNA matches it firmly. Clone size is given for some rows only: seen once, a few or many times, or a class if the clone is expanded.

v_gene	abundance	j_gene	d_gene	CDR3aa	CDR3nt
TRBV6-1	many	TRBJ1-5	-	CASRIGPYQPQHF	TGTGCCAGCAGAATAGGACCCTATCAGCCCCAGCATTTT
TRBV7-8	few	TRBJ2-2	-	CASPAAGELFF	TGTGCCAGCCCGGCGGCCGGGGAGCTGTTTTTT
TRBV7-2	many	TRBJ2-3	-	CASRPSGAVTDTQYF	TGTGCCAGCAGGCCCTCTGGGGCGGTCACAGATACGCAGTATTTT
TRBV7-8	many	TRBJ2-7	-	CASIPWGGGGVLAEQYF	TGTGCCAGCATCCCGTGGGGAGGGGGGGGTGTTTTGGCCGAGCAGTACTTC
TRBV14	once	TRBJ1-6	-	CASSQDGNSPLHF	TGTGCCAGCAGCCAAGATGGGAATTCACCCCTCCACTTT
TRBV4-3	-	TRBJ1-1	-	CASSQAGLGGTEAFF	TGCGCCAGCAGCCAAGCGGGGCTGGGCGGCACTGAAGCTTTCTTT
TRBV7-3	many	TRBJ2-3	-	CASSFTDTDTQYF	TGTGCCAGCAGCTTCACCGACACAGATACGCAGTATTTT
TRBV7-2	many	TRBJ2-5	TRBD2	CASSFRGGGETQYF	TGTGCCAGCAGCTTCCGGGGGGGCGGGGAGACCCAGTACTTC
TRBV28	few	TRBJ2-3	TRBD1	CASMVAGGGDTQYF	TGTGCCAGCATGGTGGCAGGGGGCGGAGATACGCAGTATTTT
TRBV28	few	TRBJ2-7	TRBD1	CASSPDLGQGRYEQYF	TGTGCCAGCAGCCCCGACCTGGGACAGGGTCGCTACGAGCAGTACTTC
TRBV27	few	TRBJ1-2	TRBD1	CASSYAGQGFGYTF	TGTGCCAGCAGTTATGCGGGACAGGGGTTCGGCTACACCTTC
TRBV5-6	few	TRBJ2-3	TRBD2	CASSFRASGSTDTQYF	TGTGCCAGCAGTTTTCGGGCTAGCGGGAGCACAGATACGCAGTATTTT
TRBV4-1	-	TRBJ2-3	TRBD1	CASSRLHAGQGYLSETQYF	TGCGCCAGCAGCCGACTCCATGCGGGACAGGGATACTTGTCAGAAACTCAGTATTTT
TRBV20-1	few	TRBJ1-2	TRBD1	CSALGQGILYGYTF	TGCAGTGCCTTGGGACAGGGGATCCTCTATGGCTACACCTTC